The 25 T cell receptor beta chains below come from one sample, sequenced in a study of T cell repertoires in cytomegalovirus infection. These TCRs are of unknown antigen specificity. TCRdb used MiXCR to reprocess the reads, holding one entry per CDR3 protein. The repertoire holds roughly 500,000 distinct CDR3 sequences, with around 30% as singletons. The sample here was cultured PBMCs, taken from culture after CMV antigen stimulation. Every receptor here comes from a human donor in good health (CMV status not recorded). Some clones in this sample may be carry-over from other donors' samples.

The chain has TRBV25-1 and TRBJ1-1; D not certain. With 7 bases removed from V and 1 base from J, the gap between germline ends came to 4 bases. The CDR3 extends over 11 amino acids. Looked up from germline, CDR1 is MGHDK and CDR2 is SYGVNS. The CDR3 sequence is CASMRNTEAFF. The CDR3 DNA follows: TGTGCCAGCATGCGGAACACTGAAGCTTTCTTT.

This clonotype has only a few counts. At one of its ends the junction is not consistent with the germline gene, which may arise from a read error. This chain joins TRBV5-1 and TRBJ2-3; D is possibly TRBD2 (6 bases). Germline V gives CDR1 SGHRS, CDR2 YFSETQ. This CDR3 comprises 12 residues. The CDR3 loop is CASSLEGDTQYF. The CDR3 DNA is TGTGCCAGCAGCTTGGAGGGAGATACGCAGTATTTT.

Many counts were recorded for this clonotype. The chain links TRBV19 to TRBJ2-1; 8 nucleotides match TRBD2. This CDR3 is 15 amino acids long. Germline CDR1 LNHDA, CDR2 SQIVND (reference sequence). The V segment lost 3 bases and the J segment 7 bases; nucleotides outside the gene matches: 8. The CDR3, as DNA: TGTGCCAGTAGTATCGAAGCGGGAGCGAATAATGAGCAGTTCTTC. Its translation is CASSIEAGANNEQFF.

This clonotype was found a few times. This sequence joins TRBV29-1 and TRBJ2-7; D not resolved. Germline assignment: CDR1 SQVTM and CDR2 ANQGSEA. V lost 6 bases, J lost 0 bases, and 9 bases lay in between. The CDR3 contains 12 residues. The CDR3 sequence: CSVEQSSYEQYF. As DNA, the CDR3 is TGCAGCGTAGAACAAAGCTCCTACGAGCAGTACTTC.

This chain uses TRBV27 with TRBJ1-1; D gene unclear. The CDR3 has 13 residues. V was shortened by 5 bases and J by 0 bases, with 7 bases between the two germline ends. Germline CDR1 reads MNHEY; CDR2 reads SMNVEV (reference sequence). CDR3 sequence: CASSVRVNTEAFF. DNA for the CDR3: TGTGCCAGCAGTGTAAGGGTGAACACTGAAGCTTTCTTT.

The genes are TRBV19 and TRBJ2-7; D call uncertain. The V end was cut by 4 bases, the J end by 1 base, with 8 bases between. The CDR3 totals 13 residues. The germline gives CDR1 LNHDA, CDR2 SQIVND (reference sequence). Written as DNA, the CDR3 is TGTGCCAGTAGTACAGTCCCATCCTACGAGCAGTACTTC. Amino acid sequence: CASSTVPSYEQYF. Combining the CDR3 with reference TRBV19 and TRBJ2-7 gives the whole variable domain DGGITQSPKYLFRKEGQNVTLSCEQNLNHDAMYWYRQDPGQGLRLIYYSQIVNDFQKGDIAEGYSVSREKKESFPLTVTSAQKNPTAFYLCASSTVPSYEQYFGPGTRLTVT.

The chain joins TRBV6-6 to TRBJ1-5; 11 bases are a match to TRBD1. The length of the CDR3 is 15 residues. J lost 6 bases, V lost 6 bases, and 7 bases had no gene match. Per the germline V gene, CDR1 is MNHNY and CDR2 is SVGAGI (reference sequence). The CDR3 spells CASRRGQGASQPQHF. The CDR3 DNA reads TGTGCCAGCAGAAGAGGACAGGGGGCGAGTCAGCCCCAGCATTTT.

In this sample, this clonotype turned up a few times. The chain recombines TRBV7-3 with TRBJ2-1; 8 nucleotides line up with TRBD2. CDR1 and CDR2 from the germline V gene are SGHTA and FQGTGA. The CDR3 consists of 16 residues. V lost 1 base and J lost 5; bases outside the gene matches: 7. DNA for the CDR3: TGTGCCAGCAGCTTAAGGCCGGGAGGGCCCGACAATGAGCAGTTCTTC. This translates into CASSLRPGGPDNEQFF. Looking up the rest from reference TRBV7-3 and TRBJ2-1 gives the full variable domain: GAGVSQTPSNKVTEKGKYVELRCDPISGHTALYWYRQSLGQGPEFLIYFQGTGAADDSGLPNDRFFAVRPEGSVSTLKIQRTERGDSAVYLCASSLRPGGPDNEQFFGPGTRLTVL.

Points on this clonotype: A much larger clone differs from this one at a single base, so this may be a read error. This chain joins TRBV6-2 or TRBV6-3 and TRBJ2-2; D call uncertain. V was pared by 2 bases and J by 4 bases, with 5 bases between. CDR1 and CDR2 from the germline V gene are MNHEY and SVGEGT. The CDR3 loop spans 13 amino acids. The CDR3 nucleotides read TGTGCCAGCAGTTACAGGAGCACCGGGGAGCTGTTTTTT. Translation gives CASSYRSTGELFF.

The chain joins TRBV7-2 to TRBJ1-2; D is perhaps TRBD1 (6 bases). V was trimmed by 2 bases and J by 7 bases, leaving 14 bases between them. CDR1 is SGHTA and CDR2 is FQGNSA in the germline V gene. The CDR3 loop spans 14 amino acids. The CDR3 loop reads CASSLSGGLRGYTF. The CDR3 DNA is TGTGCCAGCAGCTTAAGTGGGGGGCTACGTGGCTACACCTTC.

The chain joins TRBV7-9 to TRBJ1-1, with D unclear. CDR3 length equals 16 residues. V was pared by 5 bases and J by 0 bases, with 16 bases between. CDR1 SEHNR and CDR2 FQNEAQ come from the germline V gene (reference sequence). The CDR3 region is CASSLQWPPMNTEAFF. The CDR3 DNA sequence: TGTGCCAGCAGCCTGCAGTGGCCCCCTATGAACACTGAAGCTTTCTTT. The whole variable domain, remainder taken from reference TRBV7-9 and TRBJ1-1, is DTGVSQNPRHKITKRGQNVTFRCDPISEHNRLYWYRQTLGQGPEFLTYFQNEAQLEKSRLLSDRFSAERPKGSFSTLEIQRTEQGDSAMYLCASSLQWPPMNTEAFFGQGTRLTVV.

This rearrangement joins TRBV4-3 to TRBJ1-3, with 8 bases aligning to TRBD1. Unmatched junction bases numbered 2, after V lost 3 bases and J lost 4 bases. This CDR3 is built from 14 residues. Germline V CDR1 and CDR2: LGHNA, YSLEER. The CDR3: CASSQTGVGNTIYF. For the CDR3, the DNA is TGCGCCAGCAGCCAGACAGGGGTCGGAAACACCATATATTTT.

The rearrangement links TRBV24-1 to TRBJ2-1; TRBD2 aligns across 9 bases. The CDR3 is made up of 15 amino acids. The ends lost 7 bases at V and 7 bases at J; junction bases unmatched: 10. Germline values: CDR1 KGHDR, CDR2 SFDVKD. The CDR3 loop reads CATSRRVAGENEQFF. The CDR3 nucleotides are TGTGCCACCAGCCGGAGGGTAGCGGGAGAGAATGAGCAGTTCTTC.

The DNA for the CDR3 is TGTGCCAGCAGCTTAAATCAAGTAGATGAGCAGTTCTTC. Translating gives CASSLNQVDEQFF. This rearrangement joins TRBV7-2 to TRBJ2-1; D is unclear. This CDR3 has 13 amino acids. Trimming took 2 bases from V and 8 from J, leaving 10 bases between them. Germline CDR1 SGHTA, CDR2 FQGNSA.

The chain recombines TRBV7-8 with TRBJ2-2, with 9 bases matching TRBD2. Trimming at V came to 4 bases and at J to 5 bases, leaving 5 bases not matched to a gene. The germline V gene has CDR1 SGHVS and CDR2 FQNEAQ. This CDR3 has 15 amino acids. The CDR3 nucleotides read TGTGCCAGCAGCTCCGTCAGCGGGGGGACCGGGGAGCTGTTTTTT. Its protein is CASSSVSGGTGELFF.

The gene calls are TRBV28 and TRBJ2-7; maybe TRBD2 (6 bases). CDR3 length: 15 amino acids. Germline V gene sequence: CDR1 MDHEN, CDR2 SYDVKM. Deletions cut 7 bases from V and 0 bases from J, with 16 bases between. DNA of the CDR3: TGTGCCAGCAACTTGGGCGGGAAGAACTCCTACGAGCAGTACTTC. Protein product: CASNLGGKNSYEQYF. Full variable domain (remainder filled in from reference TRBV28 and TRBJ2-7): DVKVTQSSRYLVKRTGEKVFLECVQDMDHENMFWYRQDPGLGLRLIYFSYDVKMKEKGDIPEGYSVSREKKERFSLILESASTNQTSMYLCASNLGGKNSYEQYFGPGTRLTVT.

The V gene is TRBV19, the J gene TRBJ1-5, with D uncertain. This CDR3 contains 14 residues. V was pared by 4 bases and J by 0 bases, with 7 bases between. Germline V gene sequence: CDR1 LNHDA, CDR2 SQIVND (reference sequence). The CDR3 spells CASSNLNSNQPQHF. As DNA, the CDR3 is TGTGCCAGTAGTAATTTAAATAGCAATCAGCCCCAGCATTTT.

The CDR3 DNA sequence: TGTGCCAGCAGCTCAATGGGGACTAGCGGTGGGAAGACCCAGTACTTC. Translated, it gives CASSSMGTSGGKTQYF. The chain uses TRBV5-4 and TRBJ2-5; 11 nucleotides match TRBD2. Germline V gene sequence: CDR1 SGHNT, CDR2 YYREEE (reference sequence). Trimming took 3 bases from V and 6 from J; bases not matched to a gene: 10. The CDR3 sequence is 16 residues long.

This clonotype was counted only a few times. This chain joins TRBV10-3 and TRBJ1-1, with unresolved D. V lost 3 bases to trimming and J lost 2 bases, with 13 bases between them. This CDR3 has 15 residues. Germline assignment: CDR1 ENHRY and CDR2 SYGVKD. CDR3 DNA: TGTGCCATCAGTGACTTCGGGATAATAAACACTGAAGCTTTCTTT. The encoded protein is CAISDFGIINTEAFF.

The chain uses TRBV20-1 and TRBJ1-1, with TRBD1 identical over 8 bases. With 5 bases clipped from V and 3 bases from J, the junction kept 5 bases outside the gene matches. Germline-derived CDR1 and CDR2 are DFQATT and SNEGSKA (reference sequence). The CDR3 is made up of 13 amino acids. CDR3 region: CSALQGVDTEAFF. Here the CDR3 DNA reads TGCAGTGCTCTACAGGGGGTGGACACTGAAGCTTTCTTT.

This clonotype was detected ten times or more. The gene calls are TRBV7-2 and TRBJ2-7; either TRBD1 or TRBD2 may supply D (5 bases each). The germline V and J ends were trimmed by 5 bases and 3 bases, with 14 bases remaining between them. The CDR3 has 14 residues. Germline-derived CDR1 and CDR2 are SGHTA and FQGNSA. CDR3 nucleotide sequence: TGTGCCAGCAGCCCCGGACACGGGGTCTACGAGCAGTACTTC. It codes for CASSPGHGVYEQYF.

The table lists this clonotype with many counts. The chain combines TRBV25-1 with TRBJ2-1; 13 bases are a match to TRBD2. V shed 8 bases, J shed 6 bases, and the junction held 13 bases outside the gene matches. CDR3 length equals 17 residues. The germline CDR1 and CDR2 sequences are MGHDK and SYGVNS. The CDR3 coding sequence is TGTGCCAGCTCCCTGACTAGCGGGAGGCCGGGCGGCAATGAGCAGTTCTTC. This encodes CASSLTSGRPGGNEQFF. Using reference TRBV25-1 and TRBJ2-1 for the parts outside the CDR3, the full variable domain is EADIYQTPRYLVIGTGKKITLECSQTMGHDKMYWYQQDPGMELHLIHYSYGVNSTEKGDLSSESTVSRIRTEHFPLTLESARPSHTSQYLCASSLTSGRPGGNEQFFGPGTRLTVL.

The count of this clonotype is one. The chain joins TRBV6-5 to TRBJ2-1, with D unresolved. CDR3 length: 14 residues. Trimming removed 2 bases at V and 5 bases at J, with 10 bases between. Germline V gene lookup returns CDR1 MNHEY and CDR2 SVGAGI. The CDR3: CASSYRRWDNEQFF. The CDR3, as DNA: TGTGCCAGCAGTTACCGGCGTTGGGACAATGAGCAGTTCTTC.

This chain connects TRBV7-6 to TRBJ2-7, with TRBD1 matching over 8 bases. Looked up from germline, CDR1 is SGHVS and CDR2 is FNYEAQ. Germline trimming cut 1 base from V and 6 bases from J; bases unmatched to any gene: 5. The CDR3 is 14 amino acids. For the CDR3, the DNA is TGTGCCAGCAGCTTAGATTTGGACAGGGCCGAGCAGTACGTC. Residues: CASSLDLDRAEQYV.

The V call is TRBV12-3 or TRBV12-4, the J call TRBJ2-5; tentatively, D is TRBD2 (6 bases). This CDR3 spans 13 amino acids. Trimming took off 6 bases at V and 5 bases at J, with 13 bases between the two ends. As DNA, the CDR3 is TGTGCCAGCAGCAAACTAGCTCCCGAGACCCAGTACTTC. The encoded protein is CASSKLAPETQYF.